This TCR beta chain stems from a study of blood T cell repertoires in COVID-19. Turning to the study itself: COVID-19 samples from acute and convalescent phases originated in the United States, Italy and Spain. The cDNA or gDNA used as material had been derived from T cells, B-cell-depleted T cells, or PBMCs.

Trimming cost V 5 bases and J 4 bases; bases outside gene matches: 5. The CDR3 consists of 14 residues. The germline gives CDR1 SGHAT, CDR2 FQNNGV. In the original workflow: Amplified reference gene primers provided the basis for estimating nucleated cell counts. Measured with immunoSEQ multiplex PCR; TCRdb has only the in-frame clones, and not every one. Clonal size and the V and J genes are those of that table, whereas D and trimming came from the DNA. The sample has over 80,000 clones; around 87% are singletons. J is TRBJ1-3 and V is TRBV11-2; 7 bases match TRBD1. This receptor was taken from a human donor in a cohort sampled during active COVID-19. Sample: peripheral blood. In DNA, the CDR3 is TGTGCCAGCAGCCTAAGACAGGGAGGAAACACCATATATTTT. This translates into CASSLRQGGNTIYF. The whole variable domain, remainder taken from reference TRBV11-2 and TRBJ1-3, is EAGVAQSPRYKIIEKRQSVAFWCNPISGHATLYWYQQILGQGPKLLIQFQNNGVVDDSQLPKDRFSAERLKGVDSTLKIQPAKLEDSAVYLCASSLRQGGNTIYFGEGSWLTVV.